This entry lists 17 T cell receptor beta chains sequenced from one sample in a study of immune characterization of retroperitoneal liposarcoma. TCRdb independently ran MiXCR on the PCR reads; one entry per CDR3 protein. There are approximately 9,300 distinct CDR3 sequences in the sample; less than 30% occur only once, and roughly a fifth lies in the top ten. Sequencing input: blood. Source of these receptors: a male donor with retroperitoneal liposarcoma.

This clonotype has a handful of counts. V is TRBV7-2 and J is TRBJ1-1, with D unresolved. The CDR3 is 16 amino acids. The V end lost 3 bases, the J end lost 2 bases, and 16 bases lay between the germline ends. Germline lookup yields CDR1 SGHTA and CDR2 FQGNSA. In nucleotides, the CDR3 is TGTGCCAGCAGCTTGGTCCCGGACCTTATCAACACTGAAGCTTTCTTT. Translation: CASSLVPDLINTEAFF.

By share of the sample, this clonotype is large (0.1 to 1%). The chain couples TRBV6-1 to TRBJ2-3, with 8 bases matching TRBD2. Germline V gene lookup returns CDR1 MNHNS and CDR2 SASEGT. The length of the CDR3 is 15 residues. Trimming took 7 bases from V and 4 from J; bases not matched to a gene: 10. This CDR3 is CASKDSGLGADTQYF. As DNA, the CDR3 is TGTGCCAGCAAGGATTCGGGACTAGGCGCAGATACGCAGTATTTT.

This clonotype was found a few times. The chain is built from TRBV6-1 and TRBJ2-2; 8 bases match TRBD2. V gave up 6 bases and J gave up 6 bases; unmatched junction bases: 6. The length of the CDR3 is 14 residues. Germline loops: CDR1 MNHNS, CDR2 SASEGT. Here the CDR3 reads CASRAPGGSGELFF. CDR3 sequence (DNA): TGTGCCAGCAGGGCCCCGGGGGGGTCCGGGGAGCTGTTTTTT.

The chain couples TRBV7-2 to TRBJ2-5; D possibly corresponds to TRBD2 (7 bases). The end of the DNA fits TRBJ2-7 better, so the J call may be wrong. Germline assignment: CDR1 SGHTA and CDR2 FQGNSA. The CDR3 length is 15 residues. As DNA, the CDR3 is TGTGCCAGCAGCTTAGGTGCGGGGGCACAGTACGAGCAGTACTTC. This gives the protein CASSLGAGAQYEQYF.

About this clonotype: This may arise from a read error, as a much more abundant clone is one base away. The chain combines TRBV6-1 with TRBJ2-1, with 14 bases matching TRBD2. V lost 7 bases, J lost 13 bases, and 18 bases stayed unmatched. CDR1 is MNHNS and CDR2 is SASEGT in the germline V gene. CDR3 length equals 17 residues. The chain's CDR3 is CASTHGTSGGGGETQFF. The DNA for the CDR3 is TGTGCCAGCACCCATGGGACTAGCGGGGGTGGGGGAGAGACCCAGTTCTTC.

V is TRBV12-3 or TRBV12-4 and J is TRBJ2-1; 13 nucleotides match TRBD2. J lost 13 bases, V lost 11 bases, and 20 bases had no gene match. The CDR3 is 16 amino acids. CDR3 bases: TGTGCCCAACCACTACGACTAGCGGGAGGAGGGGAGACCCAGTTCTTC. Translation: CAQPLRLAGGGETQFF.

The V call is TRBV6-1, the J call TRBJ2-3, with D perhaps being TRBD1 or TRBD2 (6 bases each). The CDR3 consists of 17 residues. The ends were cut back, 3 bases at V and 12 bases at J, with 28 bases in the middle. CDR1 is MNHNS, CDR2 SASEGT, per germline. DNA of the CDR3: TGTGCCAGCAGTGATAATTTGGGGGGCGCGGACCTGAAGGCCCAGTATTTT. Residues: CASSDNLGGADLKAQYF.

By share, this clonotype ranks as medium-sized. The CDR3 DNA sequence: TGTGCCAGCAGTTACGGGGCAGGGAACACCGGGGAGCTGTTTTTT. Translated, it gives CASSYGAGNTGELFF. The chain uses TRBV6-6 and TRBJ2-2; a weak D match, TRBD1 (5 bases). The CDR3 spans 15 residues. Germline values: CDR1 MNHNY, CDR2 SVGAGI (reference sequence). Deletions cut 2 bases from V and 1 base from J, with 8 bases between.

The J gene is TRBJ2-5, the V gene TRBV11-3; 12 positions agree with TRBD2. The CDR3 totals 16 residues. Trimming took 1 base from V and 4 from J; bases not matched to a gene: 4. Germline lookup yields CDR1 SGHNT and CDR2 YENEEA. CDR3: CASSLGLAGERETQYF. CDR3 coding DNA: TGTGCCAGCAGCTTAGGACTAGCGGGAGAACGAGAGACCCAGTACTTC.

This clonotype has a handful of counts. This chain connects TRBV6-5 to TRBJ2-2; D gene ambiguous. The CDR3 is 14 amino acids. Germline assignment: CDR1 MNHEY and CDR2 SVGAGI. Trimming took off 2 bases at V and 0 bases at J, with 4 bases between the two ends. The DNA for the CDR3 is TGTGCCAGCAGTTACGGGGCGAACACCGGGGAGCTGTTTTTT. Protein product: CASSYGANTGELFF.

This rearrangement joins TRBV7-8 to TRBJ2-1, with 11 bases that match TRBD2. TRBJ2-5 matches the DNA end more closely, so the J call is doubtful. CDR3 length: 15 amino acids. Germline CDR1 reads SGHVS; CDR2 reads FQNEAQ. DNA for the CDR3: TGTGCCAGCAGCCTTAGCGGGGGGGGCATAAAGACCCAGTACTTC. Residues: CASSLSGGGIKTQYF.

V gene TRBV7-6 combines with J gene TRBJ2-5; the match to TRBD1 covers 7 bases. The germline CDR1 and CDR2 sequences are SGHVS and FNYEAQ. The CDR3 totals 14 residues. V shed 5 bases, J shed 5 bases, and the junction held 8 bases outside the gene matches. CDR3 in DNA: TGTGCCAGCAGCATCACAGGGGCCCGGGAGACCCAGTACTTC. Translated: CASSITGARETQYF. Full variable domain (outside the CDR3, taken from reference TRBV7-6 and TRBJ2-5): GAGVSQSPRYKVTKRGQDVALRCDPISGHVSLYWYRQALGQGPEFLTYFNYEAQQDKSGLPNDRFSAERPEGSISTLTIQRTEQRDSAMYRCASSITGARETQYFGPGTRLLVL.

This chain joins TRBV3-1 and TRBJ1-6, with D uncertain. The ends were cut back, 1 base at V and 8 bases at J, with 12 bases in the middle. Germline values: CDR1 LGHDT, CDR2 YNNKEL (reference sequence). The CDR3 runs to 15 residues. DNA of the CDR3: TGTGCCAGCAGCCAAGGAGGGCAGGTTTATTCACCCCTCCACTTT. Encoded protein: CASSQGGQVYSPLHF.

The V gene is TRBV5-1, the J gene TRBJ1-1; 7 bases map to TRBD1. CDR1 SGHRS and CDR2 YFSETQ come from the germline V gene. The length of the CDR3 is 14 residues. V shed 0 bases, J shed 10 bases, and the junction held 9 bases outside the gene matches. For the CDR3, the DNA is TGCGCCAGCAGCTTGGGTGGGACAGAAGGTGCAGCTTTCTTT. Protein product: CASSLGGTEGAAFF.

A note on this clonotype: The CDR3 does not close with the conserved phenylalanine or tryptophan, likely indicating a read error. The DNA is left out, because the CDR3 cannot be placed on it with certainty; the CDR3 is given as TCRdb lists it. The chain carries TRBV5-4 and TRBJ2-6; the D segment call TRBD2 is taken from the table without a DNA check. Ends included, the CDR3 has 19 residues. CDR1 and CDR2 (germline): SGHNT, YYREEE (reference sequence). The CDR3 region is CASSSAAGGLSKNIQYFGA.

The rearrangement uses TRBV6-6 and TRBJ2-1; D is undetermined. The last part of the DNA fits TRBJ2-7 better; the J call may be wrong. Looked up from germline, CDR1 is MNHNY and CDR2 is SVGAGI (reference sequence). The CDR3 covers 15 residues. The CDR3 loop reads CASSPNILRHYEQYF. CDR3 bases: TGTGCCAGCAGTCCGAACATACTAAGGCACTACGAGCAGTACTTC.

In its sample, this clonotype is medium-sized. The rearrangement links TRBV27 to TRBJ2-1; 13 bases are shared with TRBD2. The CDR3 is 16 residues long. V shed 4 bases, J shed 10 bases, and the junction held 10 bases outside the gene matches. Germline lookup yields CDR1 MNHEY and CDR2 SMNVEV (reference sequence). For the CDR3, the DNA is TGTGCCAGCAGTTCTCCCACTAGCGGGGGGGTAGGGGAGCAGTTCTTC. Residues: CASSSPTSGGVGEQFF.